A selection of T cell receptor beta chains follows, all from one sample in a study of siplizumab effects on memory and regulatory T cells. Sequencing used immunoSEQ multiplex PCR; TCRdb keeps in-frame clones, though not all of them. The repertoire includes more than 85,000 clones, around 93% of them detected once, and about 0.32% sits in the top ten. The sequencing input was CD4+ T cells sorted from blood. Receptor source: a human donor in good health. The CDR3 runs from the conserved cysteine through the conserved F or W. Fields, in order: CDR3 DNA, CDR3 protein, J gene, V gene, D gene, clone size. D genes are given only for firm matches. Rows may omit the clone size; those that give it use once, few, many or a size class.

TGTGCCAGCAGCTTAGAGGGGGCGTGGGGTAATGAAAAACTGTTTTTT | CASSLEGAWGNEKLFF | TRBJ1-4 | TRBV7-2 | TRBD1 | NA
TGCGCCAGCAGCTTGGATGCGGGAACATACACCGGGGAGCTGTTTTTT | CASSLDAGTYTGELFF | TRBJ2-2 | TRBV5-1 | NA | NA
TGTGCCTGGAGAGTACAGGCAGGTTGGAGGACGCAGTATTTT | CAWRVQAGWRTQYF | TRBJ2-3 | TRBV30 | NA | NA
TGTGCCAGCAGCTTAGCGCAGTCCAACCAAGAGACCCAGTACTTC | CASSLAQSNQETQYF | TRBJ2-5 | TRBV7-2 | NA | once
TGTGCCAGCAGCTTACGCTGGGGGAGGTGGAACACTGAAGCTTTCTTT | CASSLRWGRWNTEAFF | TRBJ1-1 | TRBV7-2 | NA | NA
TGCGCCAGGAGAGAGGGGTGGGGCGGCTACACCTTC | CARREGWGGYTF | TRBJ1-2 | TRBV10-1 | NA | NA
TGTGCCAGCTCACCAATCTCGACAGGGGAAGAGACCCAGTACTTC | CASSPISTGEETQYF | TRBJ2-5 | TRBV18 | TRBD1 | NA
TGTGCCAGCAGCTTAATAACAGCGAACACCGGGGAGCTGTTTTTT | CASSLITANTGELFF | TRBJ2-2 | TRBV5-8 | NA | NA
TGTGCCAGCAGCTTATATGAGGGGATCGAGCAGTACTTC | CASSLYEGIEQYF | TRBJ2-7 | TRBV11-1 | NA | NA
TGTGCCAGCAGCTTATCTTATTCAGGACCCTACGAGCAGTACTTC | CASSLSYSGPYEQYF | TRBJ2-7 | TRBV7-8 | NA | NA
TGTGCCAGCTCACAAGGGGGAGCCAAAAACATTCAGTACTTC | CASSQGGAKNIQYF | TRBJ2-4 | TRBV18 | NA | NA
TGTGCCTGGTCGACAGGGGGAAACACCATATATTTT | CAWSTGGNTIYF | TRBJ1-3 | TRBV30 | TRBD1 | NA
TGTGCTAGTGGTTTGGTAAGGGGAGAGACCCAGTACTTC | CASGLVRGETQYF | TRBJ2-5 | TRBV12-5 | NA | once
TGCGCCAGCAGCCCCAGTCTTTCGGGGGCGGAGATCGAAAAACTGTTTTTT | CASSPSLSGAEIEKLFF | TRBJ1-4 | TRBV4-1 | NA | NA
TGTGCCAGCAAGTCCCTGGCCAAGGACTATCAGCCCCAGCATTTT | CASKSLAKDYQPQHF | TRBJ1-5 | TRBV6-6 | NA | NA
TGTGCCAGCGCTCAGGGTAAAGGGTACACTGAAGCTTTCTTT | CASAQGKGYTEAFF | TRBJ1-1 | TRBV6-1 | NA | NA
TGTGCCAGCAGTTACTCGGCGGCACCAGGGGTCTATGGCTACACCTTC | CASSYSAAPGVYGYTF | TRBJ1-2 | TRBV6-5 | NA | NA
TGTGCCAGCAGTGAAGCGTCCGGGACAGGGAATGGCTACACCTTC | CASSEASGTGNGYTF | TRBJ1-2 | TRBV6-1 | TRBD1 | NA
TGCGCCAGCAGCCCTCAGGAAAGCTCCTACAATGAGCAGTTCTTC | CASSPQESSYNEQFF | TRBJ2-1 | TRBV4-1 | NA | NA
TGTGCCAGCAGCTTATTGGACATCCCCAGAGGGAACATTCAGTACTTC | CASSLLDIPRGNIQYF | TRBJ2-4 | TRBV7-8 | NA | NA
TGCGCCAGCAGCTTGTTTGGACAGGGGAGCGGCGAGCAGTACTTC | CASSLFGQGSGEQYF | TRBJ2-7 | TRBV5-1 | TRBD1 | NA
TGTGCCAGTAGTATGTGGGGGGGGAAACAGAGCTCCTACGAGCAGTACTTC | CASSMWGGKQSSYEQYF | TRBJ2-7 | TRBV19 | TRBD2 | NA
TGTGCCAGCGGAGACAGCAAACGGAACACTGAAGCTTTCTTT | CASGDSKRNTEAFF | TRBJ1-1 | TRBV11-2 | NA | NA
TGTGCCAGCAGCCGTGTCCAGGGGAGCGATTATGGCTACACCTTC | CASSRVQGSDYGYTF | TRBJ1-2 | TRBV5-4 | NA | NA
TGTGCCAGCACCCAAATCGGGACTGGACAACACGAGCAGTACTTC | CASTQIGTGQHEQYF | TRBJ2-7 | TRBV18 | NA | NA
TGTGCCAGCACCACTACTAGCGGAAACACAGATACGCAGTATTTT | CASTTTSGNTDTQYF | TRBJ2-3 | TRBV6-5 | TRBD2 | NA
TGTGCCAGCAGTTACGAGAGGGCGCGTCGGCAGCCCCAGCATTTT | CASSYERARRQPQHF | TRBJ1-5 | TRBV6-6 | NA | NA
TGTGCCAGCAGTGATACAGGCCCGAACACTGAAGCTTTCTTT | CASSDTGPNTEAFF | TRBJ1-1 | TRBV25-1 | NA | NA
TGCGCCAGCAGCTTGGCGGTCCAAAACACCGGGGAGCTGTTTTTT | CASSLAVQNTGELFF | TRBJ2-2 | TRBV5-1 | NA | NA
TGCGCCAGCAGCCAGGGGGCCTCCTATAATTCACCCCTCCACTTT | CASSQGASYNSPLHF | TRBJ1-6 | TRBV4-1 | NA | NA
TGTGCCAGCAGTGATGGGGTAGCGGGAGGCCAAGAGACCCAGTACTTC | CASSDGVAGGQETQYF | TRBJ2-5 | TRBV6-1 | TRBD2 | NA
TGTGCCAGCAGCTTATGGGCGGGAGAGAACACAGATACGCAGTATTTT | CASSLWAGENTDTQYF | TRBJ2-3 | TRBV7-9 | TRBD2 | NA
TGCAGCGTTAACAAGGGACAGACGCAAGAGACCCAGTACTTC | CSVNKGQTQETQYF | TRBJ2-5 | TRBV29-1 | TRBD1 | NA
TGTGCCAGCAGTGAAAGTGGCAGGAAACCCTACGAGCAGTACTTC | CASSESGRKPYEQYF | TRBJ2-7 | TRBV2 | NA | NA
TGTGCCAGCACGACAGAAATTAGTTCACCCCTCCACTTT | CASTTEISSPLHF | TRBJ1-6 | TRBV6-1 | NA | NA
TGCGCCAGCAGCTTGCGGGGGGCCTACGAGCAGTACTTC | CASSLRGAYEQYF | TRBJ2-7 | TRBV5-1 | TRBD2 | NA
TGTGCCAGTAGTATGGAGGCGGCCCGGGGGGGCGAGCAGTACTTC | CASSMEAARGGEQYF | TRBJ2-7 | TRBV19 | TRBD2 | once
TGTGCCAGCAGCCCCGATCGCCGGGGGAGGGGGACAGATACGCAGTATTTT | CASSPDRRGRGTDTQYF | TRBJ2-3 | TRBV11-2 | NA | NA
TGTGCCAGCAGCCAGCCGGGACTAGCCTACAATGAGCAGTTCTTC | CASSQPGLAYNEQFF | TRBJ2-1 | TRBV7-2 | TRBD2 | NA
TGTGCCAGCAGCGTACAGGGTCAGGGGCAAGAGACCCAGTACTTC | CASSVQGQGQETQYF | TRBJ2-5 | TRBV9 | NA | NA
TGTGCCAGCAGCTTGGGAAGCGGGAGGGCCTACGAGCAGTACTTC | CASSLGSGRAYEQYF | TRBJ2-7 | TRBV5-5 | TRBD2 | NA
TGTGCCTGGAGTCAGGGGAACTATGGCTACACCTTC | CAWSQGNYGYTF | TRBJ1-2 | TRBV30 | NA | NA